This TCR beta chain was sequenced during a study of T cells after posttransplantation cyclophosphamide. Study results and limitations: Skin or GI-infiltrating T cells shared few TRB sequences with blood. TRB clonality was highly associated with recipient CMV seropositivity and reactivation. Donor-recipient repertoire similarity was low at 1-2 months, rising over year one.

Repertoires were generated with immunoSEQ multiplex PCR, while TCRdb's copy carries only in-frame clones and drops some. This table holds more than 30,000 clones with no singletons; the top ten claim about 1.2%. This related bone marrow graft donor gave peripheral blood on the day of marrow donation. This clone has ten or more counts. No antigen is known for it. Germline V gives CDR1 LGHNA, CDR2 YNFKEQ. V was shortened by 0 bases and J by 0 bases, with 15 bases between the two germline ends. The CDR3 totals 18 residues. The clonotype comes from a girl under 18 in good health, CMV-negative, and a related stem cell transplant donor. The chain couples TRBV4-2 to TRBJ1-5, with D hard to call. Material for sequencing was PBMCs. The CDR3: CASSQEVNTAYSNQPQHF. The DNA for the CDR3 is TGTGCCAGCAGCCAAGAGGTCAACACAGCTTATAGCAATCAGCCCCAGCATTTT.